Shown below are 27 T cell receptor beta chains from a single sample sequenced in a study of control samples from healthy donors and cancer patients. Profiled with immunoSEQ multiplex PCR; TCRdb holds only in-frame clones, not every one. Of under 200,000 clones in the sample, about 86% were seen once. Source material: blood. Source of these receptors: a woman in her twenties or thirties in good health.

The rearrangement links TRBV3-1 (or the pseudogene TRBV3-2) to TRBJ2-7; D remains ambiguous. Germline-derived CDR1 and CDR2 are LGHDT and YNNKEL (reference sequence). This CDR3 is 14 amino acids long. V lost 8 bases, J lost 0 bases, and 14 bases lay in between. The CDR3 protein is CASPKSLGSYEQYV. DNA for the CDR3: TGTGCCAGCCCTAAGTCCCTAGGCTCCTACGAGCAGTACGTC.

The genes are TRBV10-3 and TRBJ1-6; no definite D call. The CDR3 loop spans 15 amino acids. The germline gives CDR1 ENHRY, CDR2 SYGVKD. Between the trimmed V and J ends, which lost 3 bases and 9 bases, there was a span of 15 bases. CDR3 DNA: TGTGCCATCAGTGACAACCGGGGATGGGGTTCACCCCTCCACTTT. This sequence encodes CAISDNRGWGSPLHF.

This chain uses TRBV6-1 with TRBJ2-3; 7 bases are shared with TRBD1. V lost 0 bases to trimming and J lost 5 bases; unmatched junction nucleotides: 5. The CDR3 is 15 residues long. Germline assignment: CDR1 MNHNS and CDR2 SASEGT. CDR3 coding DNA: TGTGCCAGCAGTGAAGCGACAGGGATAGGAGATACGCAGTATTTT. It codes for CASSEATGIGDTQYF.

The chain carries TRBV2 and TRBJ2-2; no clear D gene. Germline lookup yields CDR1 SNHLY and CDR2 FYNNEI. The ends were cut back, 10 bases at V and 0 bases at J, with 15 bases in the middle. The CDR3 contains 15 residues. The CDR3 DNA reads TGTGCCACCAGAGTAGAGCAGGCGAACACCGGGGAGCTGTTTTTT. This codes for CATRVEQANTGELFF.

The V and J genes are TRBV20-1 and TRBJ2-3; D possibly corresponds to TRBD2 (5 bases). V gave up 6 bases and J gave up 8 bases, with 9 bases separating them. Germline assignment: CDR1 DFQATT and CDR2 SNEGSKA (reference sequence). The CDR3 totals 10 residues. CDR3 sequence: CSADAGTQYF. In nucleotides, the CDR3 is TGCAGTGCGGACGCGGGTACGCAGTATTTT.

The chain carries TRBV19 and TRBJ1-2; TRBD1 matches 7 bases. The junction had 12 bases not matched to a gene; V was cut back by 5 bases and J by 6 bases. Germline V gives CDR1 LNHDA, CDR2 SQIVND (reference sequence). This CDR3 contains 15 residues. CDR3 DNA sequence: TGTGCCAGTAGTCCTAAGGACAGGAGGTTGGATGGCTACACCTTC. It specifies CASSPKDRRLDGYTF.

V is TRBV27 and J is TRBJ1-1; 7 positions match TRBD1. Trimming cost V 5 bases and J 1 base; bases outside gene matches: 7. Looked up from germline, CDR1 is MNHEY and CDR2 is SMNVEV (reference sequence). The CDR3 length is 15 residues. CDR3 sequence: CASSPQGTGNTEAFF. CDR3 nucleotides: TGTGCCAGCAGTCCACAGGGGACCGGGAACACTGAAGCTTTCTTT.

The chain uses TRBV25-1 and TRBJ1-1; D is unclear. Trimming pared 3 bases from V and 6 bases from J, leaving 11 bases between. The CDR3 runs 13 residues. The germline V gene has CDR1 MGHDK and CDR2 SYGVNS. Here the CDR3 DNA reads TGTGCCAGCAGTGATTCACCCCGGTCTGAAGCTTTCTTT. It specifies CASSDSPRSEAFF.

The chain combines TRBV6-5 with TRBJ2-7, with 8 nucleotides matching TRBD1. Germline-derived CDR1 and CDR2 are MNHEY and SVGAGI. This CDR3 region has 15 residues. V was pared by 6 bases and J by 1 base, with 8 bases of the junction left unmatched. The CDR3 sequence: CASRTRTGTSYEQYF. In DNA, the CDR3 is TGTGCCAGCAGAACGAGGACAGGGACTTCCTACGAGCAGTACTTC.

V and J are TRBV6-1 and TRBJ2-5; perhaps TRBD2 as D (6 bases). The CDR3 consists of 15 residues. From germline, CDR1 is MNHNS and CDR2 SASEGT. Trimming removed 0 bases from V and 1 base from J, with 9 bases in between. The CDR3, as DNA: TGTGCCAGCAGTGAAGCCGTCGGGGGCCAAGAGACCCAGTACTTC. Its translation is CASSEAVGGQETQYF.

V is TRBV28 and J is TRBJ2-1, with 10 bases fitting TRBD2. Unmatched junction bases numbered 10, after V lost 7 bases and J lost 10 bases. CDR1 and CDR2 (germline): MDHEN, SYDVKM. CDR3 size: 14 residues. The CDR3 bases are TGTGCCAGCATCTCTAGCGGGAGCGGGCAGGAGCAGTTCTTC. It yields the protein CASISSGSGQEQFF.

CDR3 nucleotides: TGTGCCAGCAGCGGGGTCGTGAGGGAGACCCAGTACTTC. Residues: CASSGVVRETQYF. The chain recombines TRBV6-5 with TRBJ2-5; TRBD2 is a possible D gene (5 bases). Germline V CDR1 and CDR2: MNHEY, SVGAGI. Trimming pared 6 bases from V and 5 bases from J, leaving 13 bases between. The CDR3 covers 13 residues.

The CDR3 DNA follows: TGTGCCAGCACCCCTCTCGGGACTAGCGACAACAATGAGCAGTTCTTC. It is translated as CASTPLGTSDNNEQFF. The chain recombines TRBV28 with TRBJ2-1, with 10 bases lining up with TRBD2. Germline lookup yields CDR1 MDHEN and CDR2 SYDVKM. The CDR3 has 16 residues. V lost 7 bases to trimming and J lost 5 bases; unmatched junction nucleotides: 11.

CDR3 sequence (DNA): TGTGCCAGCAGCCCAACACCGACAGGGTCCAACTATGGCTACACCTTC. Amino acids: CASSPTPTGSNYGYTF. The V gene is TRBV3-1 (or the pseudogene TRBV3-2), the J gene TRBJ1-2; 7 bases agree with TRBD1. This CDR3 spans 16 amino acids. The germline gives CDR1 LGHDT, CDR2 YNNKEL (reference sequence). With V trimmed by 4 bases and J by 2 bases, 10 bases remained unmatched.

In its sample, this clone was seen once. This chain uses TRBV11-1 with TRBJ1-1, with no clear D. Trimming pared 3 bases from V and 1 base from J, leaving 6 bases between. The CDR3 contains 13 residues. Germline CDR1 SGHAT, CDR2 FQDESV (reference sequence). In DNA form, the CDR3 reads TGTGCCAGCAGCTTCTTACAGAACACTGAAGCTTTCTTT. Translating it yields CASSFLQNTEAFF. Complete variable domain (other parts from reference TRBV11-1 and TRBJ1-1): EAEVAQSPRYKITEKSQAVAFWCDPISGHATLYWYRQILGQGPELLVQFQDESVVDDSQLPKDRFSAERLKGVDSTLKIQPAELGDSAMYLCASSFLQNTEAFFGQGTRLTVV.

This rearrangement joins TRBV7-9 to TRBJ1-4, with 8 nucleotides matching TRBD1. The V gene end was trimmed by 4 bases and the J gene end by 6 bases; junction bases not matched to a gene: 7. The V gene's germline CDR1 is SEHNR and CDR2 FQNEAQ (reference sequence). The CDR3 covers 15 residues. Written as DNA, the CDR3 is TGTGCCAGCAGCTCCCCCTCCAGGGGGCATGAAAAACTGTTTTTT. Encoded protein: CASSSPSRGHEKLFF.

With regard to this clone: The same CDR3 also results from other DNA sequences found in this sample. CDR3 sequence: CASSPGTGSYEQYF. The CDR3 DNA follows: TGTGCCAGCAGCCCCGGGACAGGGTCTTACGAGCAGTACTTC. This chain joins TRBV3-1 (or the pseudogene TRBV3-2) and TRBJ2-7; 9 bases match TRBD1. CDR1 LGHDT and CDR2 YNNKEL come from the germline V gene (reference sequence). The CDR3 is made up of 14 amino acids. V trimming: 4 bases; J trimming: 4 bases; junction bases outside the gene matches: 5.

V and J are TRBV11-1 and TRBJ1-1; D gene uncertain. In germline, CDR1 is SGHAT, CDR2 FQDESV (reference sequence). With 2 bases removed from V and 8 bases from J, the gap between germline ends came to 18 bases. CDR3 length: 15 amino acids. The chain's CDR3 is CASSLSSSGKPEAFF. DNA for the CDR3: TGTGCCAGCAGCTTATCTTCCTCAGGTAAACCAGAAGCTTTCTTT.

This clone was observed once. This chain links TRBV5-5 with TRBJ2-1, with D possibly matching TRBD2 (6 bases). Trimming removed 4 bases from V and 8 bases from J, with 22 bases in between. Per the germline V gene, CDR1 is SGHKS and CDR2 is YYEKEE (reference sequence). The CDR3 is 16 residues long. The CDR3 DNA reads as TGTGCCAGCAGCCAGGAGGGACTTTTCAGGAGGCATGAGCAGTTCTTC. Translating it yields CASSQEGLFRRHEQFF.

The chain recombines TRBV6-5 with TRBJ1-5; no reliable D call. This CDR3 comprises 15 residues. Trimming took 0 bases from V and 4 from J, leaving 10 bases between them. In germline, CDR1 is MNHEY, CDR2 SVGAGI. In nucleotides, the CDR3 is TGTGCCAGCAGTTACTCGTATCCGCCTAATCAGCCCCAGCATTTT. This sequence encodes CASSYSYPPNQPQHF.

This clone appeared a single time. The rearrangement links TRBV5-1 to TRBJ1-1; D unclear. The CDR3 consists of 15 residues. CDR1 and CDR2 (germline): SGHRS, YFSETQ. With 4 bases removed from V and 3 bases from J, the gap between germline ends came to 16 bases. The CDR3 protein is CASSITGRPDTEAFF. In DNA form, the CDR3 reads TGCGCCAGCAGCATTACGGGAAGGCCGGACACTGAAGCTTTCTTT.

This clone showed up just a few times. The genes are TRBV7-8 and TRBJ2-3; 8 bases are shared with TRBD2. J lost 1 base, V lost 4 bases, and 7 bases had no gene match. Germline assignment: CDR1 SGHVS and CDR2 FQNEAQ. This CDR3 contains 16 residues. The CDR3: CASSWGSGIGTDTQYF. CDR3 sequence (DNA): TGTGCCAGCAGCTGGGGTAGCGGGATAGGCACAGATACGCAGTATTTT. Variable domain in full (rest from reference TRBV7-8 and TRBJ2-3): GAGVSQSPRYKVAKRGQDVALRCDPISGHVSLFWYQQALGQGPEFLTYFQNEAQLDKSGLPSDRFFAERPEGSVSTLKIQRTQQEDSAVYLCASSWGSGIGTDTQYFGPGTRLTVL.

This rearrangement joins TRBV5-1 to TRBJ2-1; D is possibly TRBD2 (5 bases). Germline V CDR1 and CDR2: SGHRS, YFSETQ. V lost 3 bases, J lost 10 bases, and 11 bases lay in between. This CDR3 comprises 12 residues. The CDR3 sequence is CASSSLAWEQFF. CDR3 DNA: TGCGCCAGCAGCTCATTAGCGTGGGAGCAGTTCTTC.

The chain joins TRBV29-1 to TRBJ1-1; D is possibly TRBD1 (5 bases). The length of the CDR3 is 13 residues. Germline V gene sequence: CDR1 SQVTM, CDR2 ANQGSEA. V was pared by 3 bases and J by 4 bases, with 12 bases between. CDR3 in amino acids: CSVEVGGGTEAFF. CDR3 DNA: TGCAGCGTTGAGGTGGGCGGGGGCACTGAAGCTTTCTTT.

A single count supports this clone. The V and J genes are TRBV6-5 and TRBJ2-1; D is undetermined. CDR3 size: 16 residues. Trimming pared 4 bases from V and 4 bases from J, leaving 17 bases between. Per germline, CDR1 MNHEY and CDR2 SVGAGI. In nucleotides, the CDR3 is TGTGCCAGCAGTTTCGTGACCGGGTCCGGATACAATGAGCAGTTCTTC. It encodes CASSFVTGSGYNEQFF.

The rearrangement uses TRBV6-1 and TRBJ1-1; the D is unclear. The CDR3 has 13 amino acids. CDR1 MNHNS and CDR2 SASEGT come from the germline V gene. Trimming pared 0 bases from V and 9 bases from J, leaving 11 bases between. This CDR3 reads CASSEALQVKAFF. In DNA form, the CDR3 reads TGTGCCAGCAGTGAAGCGCTTCAGGTAAAAGCTTTCTTT.

The chain is built from TRBV27 and TRBJ1-4; D not resolved. In germline, CDR1 is MNHEY, CDR2 SMNVEV (reference sequence). Trimming stripped 6 bases from V and 8 bases from J, with 13 bases between. The CDR3 totals 13 residues. The CDR3 nucleotides are TGTGCCAGCAGGAACGGGCCAATAGAAAAACTGTTTTTT. Translation: CASRNGPIEKLFF.